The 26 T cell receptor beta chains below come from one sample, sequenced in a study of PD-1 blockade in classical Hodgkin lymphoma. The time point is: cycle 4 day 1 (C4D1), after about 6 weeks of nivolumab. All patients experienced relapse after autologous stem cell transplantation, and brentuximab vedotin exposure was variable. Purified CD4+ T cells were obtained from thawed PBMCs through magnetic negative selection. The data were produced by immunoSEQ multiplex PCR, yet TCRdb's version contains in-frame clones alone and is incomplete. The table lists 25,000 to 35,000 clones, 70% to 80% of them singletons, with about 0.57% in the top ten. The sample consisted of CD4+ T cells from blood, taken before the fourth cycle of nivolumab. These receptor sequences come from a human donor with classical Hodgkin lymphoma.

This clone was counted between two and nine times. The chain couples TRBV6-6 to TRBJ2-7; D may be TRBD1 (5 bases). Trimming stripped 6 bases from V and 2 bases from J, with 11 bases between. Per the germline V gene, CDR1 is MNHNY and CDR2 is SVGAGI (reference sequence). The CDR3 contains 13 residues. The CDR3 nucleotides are TGTGCCAGCAGGCTAAGGGGCACCTACGAGCAGTACTTC. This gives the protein CASRLRGTYEQYF.

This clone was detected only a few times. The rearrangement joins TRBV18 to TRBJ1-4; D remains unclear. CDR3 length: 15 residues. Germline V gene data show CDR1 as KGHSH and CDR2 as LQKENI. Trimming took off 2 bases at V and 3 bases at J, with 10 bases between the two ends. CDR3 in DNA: TGTGCCAGCTCACCAGGGGTTGAGTCTAATGAAAAACTGTTTTTT. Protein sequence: CASSPGVESNEKLFF.

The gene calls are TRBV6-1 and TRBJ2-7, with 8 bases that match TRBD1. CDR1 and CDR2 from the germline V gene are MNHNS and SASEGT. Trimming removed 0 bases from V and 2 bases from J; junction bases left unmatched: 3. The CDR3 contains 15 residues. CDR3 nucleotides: TGTGCCAGCAGTGAAGCTTACAGGGGGGCCTACGAGCAGTACTTC. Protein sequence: CASSEAYRGAYEQYF.

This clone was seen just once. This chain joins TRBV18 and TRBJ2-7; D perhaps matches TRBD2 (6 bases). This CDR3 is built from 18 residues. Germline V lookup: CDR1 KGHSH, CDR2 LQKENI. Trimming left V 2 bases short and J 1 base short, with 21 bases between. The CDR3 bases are TGTGCCAGCTCACCATTCGGAACTATGGCTAGCGAGTCCTACGAGCAGTACTTC. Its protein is CASSPFGTMASESYEQYF.

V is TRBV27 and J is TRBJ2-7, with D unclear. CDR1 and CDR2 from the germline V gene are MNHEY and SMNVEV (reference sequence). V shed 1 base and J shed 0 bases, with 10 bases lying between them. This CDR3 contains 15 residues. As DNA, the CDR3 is TGTGCCAGCAGTTTATTAGATCCAAACTCCTACGAGCAGTACTTC. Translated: CASSLLDPNSYEQYF.

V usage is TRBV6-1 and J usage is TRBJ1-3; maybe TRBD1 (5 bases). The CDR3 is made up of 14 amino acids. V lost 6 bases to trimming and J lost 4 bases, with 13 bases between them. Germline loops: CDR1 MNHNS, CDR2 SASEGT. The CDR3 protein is CASRTGTPGNTIYF. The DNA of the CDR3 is TGTGCCAGCAGAACCGGGACCCCGGGAAACACCATATATTTT.

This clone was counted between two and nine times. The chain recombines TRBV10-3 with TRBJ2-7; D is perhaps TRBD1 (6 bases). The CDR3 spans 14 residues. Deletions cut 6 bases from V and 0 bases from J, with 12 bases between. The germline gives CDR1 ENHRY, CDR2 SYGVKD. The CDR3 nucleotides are TGTGCCATCAGCAACAGGGTCAGCTCCTACGAGCAGTACTTC. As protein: CAISNRVSSYEQYF.

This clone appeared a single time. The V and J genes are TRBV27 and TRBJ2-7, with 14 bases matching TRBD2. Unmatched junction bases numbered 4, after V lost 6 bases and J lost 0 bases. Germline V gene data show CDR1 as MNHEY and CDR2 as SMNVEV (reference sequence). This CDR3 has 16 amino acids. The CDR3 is CASRGLAGDPSYEQYF. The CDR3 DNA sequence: TGTGCCAGCAGGGGACTAGCGGGAGACCCCTCCTACGAGCAGTACTTC.

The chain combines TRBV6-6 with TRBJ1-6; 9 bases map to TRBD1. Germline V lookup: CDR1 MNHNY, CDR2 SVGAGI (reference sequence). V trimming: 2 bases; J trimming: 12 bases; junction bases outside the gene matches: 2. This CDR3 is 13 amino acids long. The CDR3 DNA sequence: TGTGCCAGCAGTTACGGGGACAGGGTACCCCTCCACTTT. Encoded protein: CASSYGDRVPLHF.

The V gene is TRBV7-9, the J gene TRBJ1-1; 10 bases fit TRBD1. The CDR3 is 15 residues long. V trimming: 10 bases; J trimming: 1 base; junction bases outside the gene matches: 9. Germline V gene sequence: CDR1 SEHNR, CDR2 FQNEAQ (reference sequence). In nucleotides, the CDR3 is TGTGCCAATGGCCGGGACAGGGGAGGGAACACTGAAGCTTTCTTT. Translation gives CANGRDRGGNTEAFF.

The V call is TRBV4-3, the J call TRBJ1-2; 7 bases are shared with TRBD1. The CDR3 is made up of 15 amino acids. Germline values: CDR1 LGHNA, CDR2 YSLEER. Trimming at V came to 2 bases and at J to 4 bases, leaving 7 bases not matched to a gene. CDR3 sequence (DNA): TGCGCCAGCAGCCAATCACAGACAGGGTTCTATGGCTACACCTTC. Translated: CASSQSQTGFYGYTF.

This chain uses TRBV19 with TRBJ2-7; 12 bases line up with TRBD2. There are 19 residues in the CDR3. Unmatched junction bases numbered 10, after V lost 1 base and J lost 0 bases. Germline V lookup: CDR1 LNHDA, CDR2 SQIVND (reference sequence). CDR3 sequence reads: CASSIGPGLAGSSSYEQYF. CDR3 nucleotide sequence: TGTGCCAGTAGTATAGGCCCTGGACTAGCGGGGTCCTCCTCCTACGAGCAGTACTTC.

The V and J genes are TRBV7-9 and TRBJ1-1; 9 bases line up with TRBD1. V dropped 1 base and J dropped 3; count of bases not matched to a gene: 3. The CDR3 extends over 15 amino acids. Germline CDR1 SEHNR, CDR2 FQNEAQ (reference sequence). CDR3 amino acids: CASSLGDRAHTEAFF. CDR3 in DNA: TGTGCCAGCAGCTTAGGGGACAGGGCGCACACTGAAGCTTTCTTT. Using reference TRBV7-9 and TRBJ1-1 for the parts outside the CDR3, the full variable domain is DTGVSQNPRHKITKRGQNVTFRCDPISEHNRLYWYRQTLGQGPEFLTYFQNEAQLEKSRLLSDRFSAERPKGSFSTLEIQRTEQGDSAMYLCASSLGDRAHTEAFFGQGTRLTVV.

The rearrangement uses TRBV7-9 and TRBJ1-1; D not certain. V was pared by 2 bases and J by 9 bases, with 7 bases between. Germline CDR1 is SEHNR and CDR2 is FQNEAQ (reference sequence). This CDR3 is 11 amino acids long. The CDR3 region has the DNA TGTGCCAGCAGCTTAAGTGTTAAAGCTTTCTTT. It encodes CASSLSVKAFF.

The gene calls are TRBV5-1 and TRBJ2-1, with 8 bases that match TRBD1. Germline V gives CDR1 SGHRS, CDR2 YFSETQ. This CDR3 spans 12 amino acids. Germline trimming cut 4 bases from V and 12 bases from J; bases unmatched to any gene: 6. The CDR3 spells CASSIDRGWQFF. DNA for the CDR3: TGCGCCAGCAGCATCGACAGGGGTTGGCAGTTCTTC.

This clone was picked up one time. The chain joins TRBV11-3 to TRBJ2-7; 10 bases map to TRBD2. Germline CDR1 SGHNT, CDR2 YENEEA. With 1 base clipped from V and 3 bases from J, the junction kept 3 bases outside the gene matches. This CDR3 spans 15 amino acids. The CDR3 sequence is CASSLGAGGLYEQYF. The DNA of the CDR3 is TGTGCCAGCAGCTTAGGAGCGGGAGGGCTCTACGAGCAGTACTTC. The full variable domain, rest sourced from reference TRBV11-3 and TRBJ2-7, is EAGVVQSPRYKIIEKKQPVAFWCNPISGHNTLYWYLQNLGQGPELLIRYENEEAVDDSQLPKDRFSAERLKGVDSTLKIQPAELGDSAVYLCASSLGAGGLYEQYFGPGTRLTVT.

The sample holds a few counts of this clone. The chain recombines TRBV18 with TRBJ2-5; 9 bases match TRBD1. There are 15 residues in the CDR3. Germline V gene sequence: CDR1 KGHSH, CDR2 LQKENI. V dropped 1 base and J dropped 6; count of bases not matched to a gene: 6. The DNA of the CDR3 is TGTGCCAGCTCACCACTCGGGACAGGGAGGCAGACCCAGTACTTC. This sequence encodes CASSPLGTGRQTQYF.

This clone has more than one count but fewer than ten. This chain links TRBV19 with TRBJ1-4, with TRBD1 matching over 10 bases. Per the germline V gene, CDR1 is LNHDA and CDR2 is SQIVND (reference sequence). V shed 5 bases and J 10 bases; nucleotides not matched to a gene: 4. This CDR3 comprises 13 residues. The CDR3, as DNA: TGTGCCAGTAGTGGGACAGGGGAAGGAAAACTGTTTTTT. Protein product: CASSGTGEGKLFF.

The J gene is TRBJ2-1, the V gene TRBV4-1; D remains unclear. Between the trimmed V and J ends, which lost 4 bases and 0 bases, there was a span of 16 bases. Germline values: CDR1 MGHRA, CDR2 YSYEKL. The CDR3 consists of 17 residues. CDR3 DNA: TGCGCCAGCAGCCTCCCACCGCGGTCTAGCTCCTACAATGAGCAGTTCTTC. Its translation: CASSLPPRSSSYNEQFF.

DNA of the CDR3: TGTGCCAGCAGCTCCGAGCGGGCAGTGCGGGAGACCCAGTACTTC. Amino acid sequence: CASSSERAVRETQYF. The chain couples TRBV5-6 to TRBJ2-5, with a tentative D call TRBD2 (6 bases). Germline CDR1 SGHDT, CDR2 YYEEEE. There are 15 residues in the CDR3. Trimming left V 3 bases short and J 5 bases short, with 17 bases between.

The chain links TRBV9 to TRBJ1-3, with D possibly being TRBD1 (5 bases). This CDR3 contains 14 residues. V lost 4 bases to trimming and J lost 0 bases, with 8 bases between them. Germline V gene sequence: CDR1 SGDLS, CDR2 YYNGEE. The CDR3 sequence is CASSRQSSGNTIYF. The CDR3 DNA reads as TGTGCCAGCAGCCGACAGAGCTCTGGAAACACCATATATTTT.

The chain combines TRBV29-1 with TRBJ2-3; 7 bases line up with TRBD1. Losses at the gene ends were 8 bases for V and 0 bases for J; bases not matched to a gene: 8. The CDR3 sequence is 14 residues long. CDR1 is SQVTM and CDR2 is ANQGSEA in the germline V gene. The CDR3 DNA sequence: TGCAGCACTAGACGGGACAGAAGCACAGATACGCAGTATTTT. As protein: CSTRRDRSTDTQYF.

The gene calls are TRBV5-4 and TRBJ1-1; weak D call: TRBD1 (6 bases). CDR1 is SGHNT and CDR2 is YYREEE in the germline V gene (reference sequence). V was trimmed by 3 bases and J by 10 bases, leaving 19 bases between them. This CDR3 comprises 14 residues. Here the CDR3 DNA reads TGTGCCAGCAGCTACCCCACAGGGACCCGGGGAGCTTTCTTT. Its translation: CASSYPTGTRGAFF.

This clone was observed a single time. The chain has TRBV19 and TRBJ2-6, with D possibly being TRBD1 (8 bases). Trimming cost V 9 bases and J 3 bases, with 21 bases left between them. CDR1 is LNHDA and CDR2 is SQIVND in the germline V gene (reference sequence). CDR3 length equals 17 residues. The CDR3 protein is CARNWTGRARGANVLTF. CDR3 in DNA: TGTGCCAGAAACTGGACAGGGAGGGCTCGTGGGGCCAACGTCCTGACTTTC.

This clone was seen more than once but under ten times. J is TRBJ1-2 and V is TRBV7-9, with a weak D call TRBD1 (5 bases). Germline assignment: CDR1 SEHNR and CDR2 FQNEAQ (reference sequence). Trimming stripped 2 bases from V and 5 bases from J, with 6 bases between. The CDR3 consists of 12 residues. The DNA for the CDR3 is TGTGCCAGCAGCTTATGGGGGTATGGCTACACCTTC. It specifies CASSLWGYGYTF.

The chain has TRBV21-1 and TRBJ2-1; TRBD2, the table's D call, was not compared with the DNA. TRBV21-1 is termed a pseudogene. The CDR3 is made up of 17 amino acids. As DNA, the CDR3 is TGTGCCAGCAGCCCCCTAGCGGGAACGGCCCCAACCGGTGAGCAGTTCTTC. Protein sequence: CASSPLAGTAPTGEQFF.